The next 6 T cell receptor beta chains were all read from a single sample in a study of CXCR3-negative and CXCR3-positive naive CD8 T cells. Via 5' RACE with UMI labels, TRB cDNA libraries were prepared. After re-calling the 5' RACE reads, TCRdb lists one entry per CDR3 protein, DNA absent. This sample's table reports about 9,600 distinct CDR3 sequences. The sequencing input was naive CXCR3- CD8+ T cells from blood. Specified subset: CD45RO-CCR7+CD27+CD95- naive CD8+ T cells lacking CXCR3 (TNR3-). These receptors came from a human donor in good health. Some clones in this sample may be carry-over from other donors' samples.

This chain uses TRBV29-1 with TRBJ2-7. Germline CDR1 reads SQVTM; CDR2 reads ANQGSEA. CDR3 length: 11 residues. The chain's CDR3 is CSVIHSYEQYF.

This clonotype ranks as medium-sized in terms of frequency. This chain links TRBV10-3 with TRBJ2-1. This CDR3 is 13 amino acids long. Per the germline V gene, CDR1 is ENHRY and CDR2 is SYGVKD. CDR3 residues: CAISLEGYNEQFF.

In terms of frequency, this clonotype is medium-sized (0.01 to 0.1%). This sequence joins TRBV4-1 and TRBJ2-1; TCRdb calls TRBD2, which cannot be checked without DNA. Per germline, CDR1 MGHRA and CDR2 YSYEKL. The CDR3 runs 14 residues. The chain's CDR3 is CASSLRLADPWQFF.

This rearrangement joins TRBV20-1 to TRBJ1-1; TCRdb lists TRBD1, though no DNA is available to test this call. Germline V gene lookup returns CDR1 DFQATT and CDR2 SNEGSKA (reference sequence). This CDR3 spans 11 amino acids. CDR3 sequence reads: CSARGGTEAFF.

This clonotype ranks as medium-sized (0.01 to 0.1%) in terms of frequency. The chain links TRBV13 to TRBJ2-7. Germline CDR1 reads PRHDT; CDR2 reads FYEKMQ (reference sequence). The CDR3 extends over 12 amino acids. The CDR3 reads CASSLVPHEQYF.

This chain links TRBV12-3 or TRBV12-4 with TRBJ2-3. The CDR3 totals 14 residues. The CDR3 loop reads CASSLDDTTDTQYF.